This TCR beta chain was sequenced during a study of control samples from healthy donors and cancer patients. Using immunoSEQ multiplex PCR, the repertoire was profiled, and TCRdb retains in-frame clones only, with some absent. The sample includes over 120,000 clones, around 94% seen only once; the top ten take over 12%. Trimming removed 0 bases from V and 1 base from J, with 9 bases in between. Germline values: CDR1 LNHDA, CDR2 SQIVND (reference sequence). The CDR3 sequence is 15 residues long. V gene TRBV19 combines with J gene TRBJ1-1; D unresolved. The sequenced sample was PBMCs. This TCR came from a man aged 60 to 69 with colorectal cancer. The CDR3: CASSIEARPNTEAFF. The DNA of the CDR3 is TGTGCCAGTAGTATAGAAGCCCGACCGAACACTGAAGCTTTCTTT.